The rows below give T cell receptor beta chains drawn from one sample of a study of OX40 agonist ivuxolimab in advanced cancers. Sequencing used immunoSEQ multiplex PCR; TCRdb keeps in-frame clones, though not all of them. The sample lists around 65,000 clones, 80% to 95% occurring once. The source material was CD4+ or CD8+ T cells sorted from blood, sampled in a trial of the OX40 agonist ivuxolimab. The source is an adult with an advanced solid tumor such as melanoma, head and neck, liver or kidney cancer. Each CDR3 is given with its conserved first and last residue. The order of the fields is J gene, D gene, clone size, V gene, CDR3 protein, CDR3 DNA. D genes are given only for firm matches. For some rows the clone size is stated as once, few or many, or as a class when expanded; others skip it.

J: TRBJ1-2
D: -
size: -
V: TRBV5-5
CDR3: CASSLTEYGYTF
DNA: TGTGCCAGCAGCTTGACAGAGTATGGCTACACCTTC

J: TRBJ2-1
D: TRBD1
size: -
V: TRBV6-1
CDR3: CASSAWTGGNEQFF
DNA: TGTGCCAGCAGTGCCTGGACAGGGGGCAATGAGCAGTTCTTC

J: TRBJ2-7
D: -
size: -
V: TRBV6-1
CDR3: CASTHDGDKPPYF
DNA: TGTGCCAGCACCCATGATGGGGACAAACCCCCGTACTTC

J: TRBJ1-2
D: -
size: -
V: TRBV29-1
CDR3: CSVPFPLGGYTF
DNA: TGCAGCGTTCCCTTCCCCTTGGGGGGCTACACCTTC

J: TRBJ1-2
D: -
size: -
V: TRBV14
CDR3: CASSQDVIGQGLNYGYTF
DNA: TGTGCCAGCAGCCAAGATGTGATCGGACAAGGACTGAACTATGGCTACACCTTC

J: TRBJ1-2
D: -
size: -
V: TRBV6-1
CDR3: CASNEGTVYTF
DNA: TGTGCCAGCAATGAGGGAACGGTCTACACCTTC

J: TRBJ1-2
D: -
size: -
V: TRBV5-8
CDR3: CASSWGHQDGYTF
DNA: TGTGCCAGCAGCTGGGGACATCAGGACGGCTACACCTTC

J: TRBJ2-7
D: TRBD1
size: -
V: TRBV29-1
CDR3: CSGTGTGTNYEQYF
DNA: TGCAGCGGAACCGGGACAGGGACCAACTACGAGCAGTACTTC

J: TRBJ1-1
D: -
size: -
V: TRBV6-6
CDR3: CASRPGWNTEAFF
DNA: TGTGCCAGCAGGCCAGGGTGGAACACTGAAGCTTTCTTT

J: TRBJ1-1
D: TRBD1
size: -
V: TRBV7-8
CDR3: CASSLGRWDRGQDEAFF
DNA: TGTGCCAGCAGCTTAGGGCGATGGGACAGGGGGCAGGATGAAGCTTTCTTT

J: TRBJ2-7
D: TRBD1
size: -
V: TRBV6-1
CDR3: CASRIGTGAYEQYF
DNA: TGTGCCAGCAGGATCGGGACAGGAGCCTACGAGCAGTACTTC

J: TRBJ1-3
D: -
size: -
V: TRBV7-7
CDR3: CASSLDRSSGNTIYF
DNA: TGTGCTAGCAGCTTAGACAGGAGCTCTGGAAACACCATATATTTT

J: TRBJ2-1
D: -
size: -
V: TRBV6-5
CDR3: CASSSGTEGVEQFF
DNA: TGTGCCAGCAGCTCCGGGACGGAGGGGGTTGAGCAGTTCTTC

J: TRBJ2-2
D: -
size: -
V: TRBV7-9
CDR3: CASSFGQANTGELFF
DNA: TGTGCCAGCAGCTTCGGACAAGCGAACACCGGGGAGCTGTTTTTT

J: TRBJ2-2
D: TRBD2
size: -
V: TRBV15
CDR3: CATSRTLAGGTTGELFF
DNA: TGTGCCACCAGCAGAACCTTAGCGGGGGGGACCACCGGGGAGCTGTTTTTT

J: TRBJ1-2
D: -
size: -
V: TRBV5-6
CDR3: CASSFLAGVGGYTF
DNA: TGTGCCAGCAGCTTTTTGGCTGGGGTGGGCGGCTACACCTTC

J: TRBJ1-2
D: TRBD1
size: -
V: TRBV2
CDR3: CASIGTDYGYTF
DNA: TGTGCCAGCATAGGGACAGACTATGGCTACACCTTC

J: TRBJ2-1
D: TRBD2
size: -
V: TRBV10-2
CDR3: CASSGAGGRSYNEQFF
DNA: TGCGCCAGCAGTGGGGCGGGGGGACGCTCCTACAATGAGCAGTTCTTC

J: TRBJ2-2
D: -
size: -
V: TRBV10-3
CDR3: CAISAGTNTGELFF
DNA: TGTGCCATCAGTGCCGGGACAAACACCGGGGAGCTGTTTTTT

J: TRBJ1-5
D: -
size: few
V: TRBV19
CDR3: CASSIALNEPQHF
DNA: TGTGCCAGTAGTATAGCCCTTAACGAGCCCCAGCATTTT

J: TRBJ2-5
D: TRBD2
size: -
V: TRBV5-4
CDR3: CASSLAGRGEETQYF
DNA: TGTGCCAGCAGCTTGGCCGGGCGGGGGGAAGAGACCCAGTACTTC

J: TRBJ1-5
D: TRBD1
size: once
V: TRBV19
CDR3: CASSPTGAPNQPQHF
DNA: TGTGCCAGTAGTCCAACAGGGGCCCCCAATCAGCCCCAGCATTTT

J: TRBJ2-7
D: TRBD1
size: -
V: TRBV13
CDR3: CASSLGGQGERSYEQYF
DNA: TGTGCCAGCAGCTTAGGGGGCCAGGGGGAAAGGTCCTACGAGCAGTACTTC

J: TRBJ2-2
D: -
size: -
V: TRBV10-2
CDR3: CASSLGQNTGELFF
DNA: TGCGCCAGCAGCCTTGGACAGAACACCGGGGAGCTGTTTTTT

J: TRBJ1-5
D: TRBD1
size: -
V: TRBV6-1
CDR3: CASSEYRTGGNQPQHF
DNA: TGTGCCAGCAGTGAATATAGGACAGGGGGCAATCAGCCCCAGCATTTT

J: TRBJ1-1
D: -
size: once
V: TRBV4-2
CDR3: CASSQDRGTEAFF
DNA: TGTGCCAGCAGCCAAGATCGGGGTACTGAAGCTTTCTTT

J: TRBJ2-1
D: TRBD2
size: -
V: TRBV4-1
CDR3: CASSQGLAGPDNEQFF
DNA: TGCGCCAGCAGCCAAGGACTAGCGGGGCCAGACAATGAGCAGTTCTTC

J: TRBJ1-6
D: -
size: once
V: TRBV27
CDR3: CASSMTGLGSPLHF
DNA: TGTGCCAGCAGCATGACAGGATTAGGTTCACCCCTCCACTTT

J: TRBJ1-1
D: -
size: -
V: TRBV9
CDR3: CASSWGENTEAFF
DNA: TGTGCCAGCAGCTGGGGTGAGAACACTGAAGCTTTCTTT

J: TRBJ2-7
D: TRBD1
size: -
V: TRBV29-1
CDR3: CSVVWGTGSYEQYF
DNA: TGCAGCGTTGTCTGGGGGACAGGGTCCTACGAGCAGTACTTC

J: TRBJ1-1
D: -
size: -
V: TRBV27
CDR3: CASRMVGDDTEAFF
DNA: TGTGCCAGCAGGATGGTAGGAGATGACACTGAAGCTTTCTTT

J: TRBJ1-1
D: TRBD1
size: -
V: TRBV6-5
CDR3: CASSSGGRYTEAFF
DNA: TGTGCCAGCAGTTCAGGGGGCCGGTACACTGAAGCTTTCTTT

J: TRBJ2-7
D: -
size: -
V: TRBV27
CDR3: CASSLSAQSYEQYF
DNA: TGTGCCAGCAGTTTATCGGCGCAGTCCTACGAGCAGTACTTC

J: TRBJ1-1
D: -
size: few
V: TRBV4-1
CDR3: CASSHLDTEAFF
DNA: TGCGCCAGCAGCCACCTCGACACTGAAGCTTTCTTT

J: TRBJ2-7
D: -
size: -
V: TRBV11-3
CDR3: CASGADDRLYEQYF
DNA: TGTGCCAGCGGGGCTGACGACAGGCTCTACGAGCAGTACTTC

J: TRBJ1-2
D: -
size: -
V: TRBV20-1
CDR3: CSAGAGGYTF
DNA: TGCAGTGCTGGGGCGGGGGGCTACACCTTC

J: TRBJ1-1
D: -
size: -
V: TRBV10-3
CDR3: CAIKAGRGTEAFF
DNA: TGTGCCATCAAGGCCGGCAGGGGCACTGAAGCTTTCTTT

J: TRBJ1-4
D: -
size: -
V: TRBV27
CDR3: CASSLSRGGDSEKLFF
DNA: TGTGCCAGCAGTTTATCGCGCGGGGGGGATAGTGAAAAACTGTTTTTT

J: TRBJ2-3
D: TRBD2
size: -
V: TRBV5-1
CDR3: CASSPGGADTQYF
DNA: TGCGCCAGCAGCCCCGGGGGGGCAGATACGCAGTATTTT

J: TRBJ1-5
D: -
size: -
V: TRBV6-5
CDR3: CASSYSNYQPQHF
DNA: TGTGCCAGCAGTTACTCAAACTATCAGCCCCAGCATTTT

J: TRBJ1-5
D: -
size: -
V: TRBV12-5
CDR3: CASGPNQPQHF
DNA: TGTGCTAGTGGTCCTAATCAGCCCCAGCATTTT

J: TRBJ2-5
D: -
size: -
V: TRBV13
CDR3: CASSYKGIQETQYF
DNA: TGTGCCAGCAGCTACAAGGGGATCCAAGAGACCCAGTACTTC

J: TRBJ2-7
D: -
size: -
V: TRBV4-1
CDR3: CASSQVIQIYEQYF
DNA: TGCGCCAGCAGCCAGGTGATACAGATCTACGAGCAGTACTTC

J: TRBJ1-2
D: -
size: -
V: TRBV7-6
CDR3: CASSSLVGVGSYGYTF
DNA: TGTGCCAGCAGCTCCCTCGTCGGGGTGGGCAGCTATGGCTACACCTTC

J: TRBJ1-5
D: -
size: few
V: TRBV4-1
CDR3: CASSLRDISNQPQHF
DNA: TGCGCCAGCAGCCTCCGGGACATTAGCAATCAGCCCCAGCATTTT

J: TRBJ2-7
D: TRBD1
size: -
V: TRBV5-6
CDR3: CASSLAFGTGASEQYF
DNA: TGTGCCAGCAGCTTGGCATTCGGGACAGGGGCCAGCGAGCAGTACTTC

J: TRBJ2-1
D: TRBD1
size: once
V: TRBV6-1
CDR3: CASRQGNPYNEQFF
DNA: TGTGCCAGCCGACAGGGTAACCCCTACAATGAGCAGTTCTTC

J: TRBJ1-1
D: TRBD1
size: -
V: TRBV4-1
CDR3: CASRLDRVALNTEAFF
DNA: TGCGCCAGCAGACTTGACAGGGTAGCTCTGAACACTGAAGCTTTCTTT

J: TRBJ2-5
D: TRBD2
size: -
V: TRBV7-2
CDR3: CASRRLAGGPFQETQYF
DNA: TGTGCCAGCAGAAGACTAGCGGGGGGGCCCTTCCAAGAGACCCAGTACTTC

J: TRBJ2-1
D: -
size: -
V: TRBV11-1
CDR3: CASSFNDRSPSDEQFF
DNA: TGTGCCAGCAGCTTTAACGACCGATCCCCGAGCGATGAGCAGTTCTTC

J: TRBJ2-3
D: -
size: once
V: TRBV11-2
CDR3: CASSLEFRGADTQYF
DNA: TGTGCCAGCAGCTTAGAATTCCGGGGGGCGGATACGCAGTATTTT

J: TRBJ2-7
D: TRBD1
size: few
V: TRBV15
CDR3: CATSRLRDSSYEQYF
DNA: TGTGCCACCAGCCGTCTCCGGGACAGCTCCTACGAGCAGTACTTC

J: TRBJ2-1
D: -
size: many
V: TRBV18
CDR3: CASSPQGYSYNEQFF
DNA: TGTGCCAGCTCACCCCAGGGTTACTCCTACAATGAGCAGTTCTTC

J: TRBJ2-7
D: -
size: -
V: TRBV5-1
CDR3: CASGEGPSYEQYF
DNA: TGCGCCAGCGGAGAAGGTCCTTCCTACGAGCAGTACTTC

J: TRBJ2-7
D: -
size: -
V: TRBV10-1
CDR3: CASGHNSYEQYF
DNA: TGCGCCAGCGGACACAACTCCTACGAGCAGTACTTC

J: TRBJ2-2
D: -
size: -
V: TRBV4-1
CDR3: CASSLHATAATGELFF
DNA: TGCGCCAGCAGCCTACACGCGACAGCGGCCACCGGGGAGCTGTTTTTT

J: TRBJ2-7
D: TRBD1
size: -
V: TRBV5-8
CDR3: CASSLAGTGTIYEQYF
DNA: TGTGCCAGCAGCTTGGCCGGGACAGGGACGATCTACGAGCAGTACTTC

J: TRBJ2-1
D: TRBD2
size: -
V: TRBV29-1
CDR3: CSVEGVSGVYNEQFF
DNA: TGCAGCGTTGAAGGCGTTAGCGGGGTATACAATGAGCAGTTCTTC